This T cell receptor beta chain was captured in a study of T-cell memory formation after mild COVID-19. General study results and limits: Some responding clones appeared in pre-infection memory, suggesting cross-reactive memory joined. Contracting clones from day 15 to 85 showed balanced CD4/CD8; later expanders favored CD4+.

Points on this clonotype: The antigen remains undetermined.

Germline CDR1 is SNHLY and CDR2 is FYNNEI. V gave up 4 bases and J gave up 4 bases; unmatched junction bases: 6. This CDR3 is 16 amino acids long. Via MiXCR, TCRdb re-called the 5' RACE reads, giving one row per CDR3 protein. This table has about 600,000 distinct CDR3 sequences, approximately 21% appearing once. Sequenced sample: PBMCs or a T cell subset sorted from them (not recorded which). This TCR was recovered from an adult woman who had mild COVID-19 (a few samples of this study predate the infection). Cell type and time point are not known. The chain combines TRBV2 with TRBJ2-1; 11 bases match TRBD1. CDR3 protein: CASSGDRGGFYNEQFF. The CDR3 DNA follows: TGTGCCAGCAGTGGGGACAGGGGGGGTTTTTACAATGAGCAGTTCTTC.